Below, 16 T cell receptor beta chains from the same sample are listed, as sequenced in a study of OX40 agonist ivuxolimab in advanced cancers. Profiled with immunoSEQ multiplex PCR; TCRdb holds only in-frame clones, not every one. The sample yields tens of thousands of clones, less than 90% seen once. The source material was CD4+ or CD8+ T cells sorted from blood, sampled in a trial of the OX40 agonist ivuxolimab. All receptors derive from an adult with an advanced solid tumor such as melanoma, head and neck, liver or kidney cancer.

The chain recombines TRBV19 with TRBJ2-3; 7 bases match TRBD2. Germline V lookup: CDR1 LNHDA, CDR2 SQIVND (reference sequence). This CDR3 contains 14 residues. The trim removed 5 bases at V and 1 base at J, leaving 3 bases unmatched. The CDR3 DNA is TGTGCCAGTAGTGATGGGGGGGGCACAGATACGCAGTATTTT. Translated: CASSDGGGTDTQYF.

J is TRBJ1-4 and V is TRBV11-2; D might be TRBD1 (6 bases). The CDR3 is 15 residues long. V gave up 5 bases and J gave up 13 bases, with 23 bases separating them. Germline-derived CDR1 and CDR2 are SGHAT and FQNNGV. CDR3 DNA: TGTGCCAGCAGCGGAGGGCTAGGGACACCAAGGGCACTGTTTTTT. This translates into CASSGGLGTPRALFF.

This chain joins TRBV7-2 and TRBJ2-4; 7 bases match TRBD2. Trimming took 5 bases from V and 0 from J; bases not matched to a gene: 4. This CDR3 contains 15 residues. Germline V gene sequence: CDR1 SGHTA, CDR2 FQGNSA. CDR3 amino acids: CASSPGGSAKNIQYF. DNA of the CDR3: TGTGCCAGCAGCCCCGGGGGGTCAGCCAAAAACATTCAGTACTTC.

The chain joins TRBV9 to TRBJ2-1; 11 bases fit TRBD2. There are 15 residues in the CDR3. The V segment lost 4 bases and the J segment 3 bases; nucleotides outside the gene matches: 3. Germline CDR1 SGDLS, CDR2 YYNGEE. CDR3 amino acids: CASSILAGGYNEQFF. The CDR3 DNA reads TGTGCCAGCAGCATCCTAGCGGGGGGCTACAATGAGCAGTTCTTC.

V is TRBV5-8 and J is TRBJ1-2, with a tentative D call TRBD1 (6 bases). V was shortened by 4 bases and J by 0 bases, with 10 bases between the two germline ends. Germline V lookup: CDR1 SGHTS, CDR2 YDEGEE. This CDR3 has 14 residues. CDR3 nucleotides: TGTGCCAGCAGCAACAGGGAAACTAACTATGGCTACACCTTC. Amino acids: CASSNRETNYGYTF.

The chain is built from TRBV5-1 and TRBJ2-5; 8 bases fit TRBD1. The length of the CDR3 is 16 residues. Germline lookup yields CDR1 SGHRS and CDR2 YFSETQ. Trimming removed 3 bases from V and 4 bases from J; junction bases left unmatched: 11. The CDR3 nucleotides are TGCGCCAGCAGCTCGATGAGACAGGGGTTAGGAGAGACCCAGTACTTC. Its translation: CASSSMRQGLGETQYF. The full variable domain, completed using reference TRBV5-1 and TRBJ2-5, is KAGVTQTPRYLIKTRGQQVTLSCSPISGHRSVSWYQQTPGQGLQFLFEYFSETQRNKGNFPGRFSGRQFSNSRSEMNVSTLELGDSALYLCASSSMRQGLGETQYFGPGTRLLVL.

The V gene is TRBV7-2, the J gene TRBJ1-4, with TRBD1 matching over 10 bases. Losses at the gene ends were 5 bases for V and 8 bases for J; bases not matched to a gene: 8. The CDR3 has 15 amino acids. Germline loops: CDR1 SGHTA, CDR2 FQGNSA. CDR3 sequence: CASSPTGGSREKLFF. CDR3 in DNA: TGTGCCAGCAGCCCGACAGGGGGCTCGCGAGAAAAACTGTTTTTT.

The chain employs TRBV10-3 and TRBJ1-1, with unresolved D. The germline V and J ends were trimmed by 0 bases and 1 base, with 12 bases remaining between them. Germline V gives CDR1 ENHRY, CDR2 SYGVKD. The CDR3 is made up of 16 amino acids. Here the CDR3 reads CAISESTRPTNTEAFF. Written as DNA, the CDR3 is TGTGCCATCAGTGAGTCGACCCGACCAACGAACACTGAAGCTTTCTTT.

The CDR3, as DNA: TGCGCCAGCAGCACCGCTAGCGGGGGTTTTAGTGAGCAGTTCTTC. Translation gives CASSTASGGFSEQFF. This chain uses TRBV5-1 with TRBJ2-1, with 10 bases matching TRBD2. After removal of 4 bases from V and 9 bases from J, the junction contained 10 bases not matched to a gene. The CDR3 runs 15 residues. From germline, CDR1 is SGHRS and CDR2 YFSETQ.

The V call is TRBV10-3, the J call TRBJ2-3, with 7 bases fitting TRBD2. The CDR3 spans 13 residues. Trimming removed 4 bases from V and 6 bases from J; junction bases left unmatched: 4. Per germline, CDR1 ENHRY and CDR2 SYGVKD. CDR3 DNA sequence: TGTGCCATCAGTGGACTAGCAAGTGATACGCAGTATTTT. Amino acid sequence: CAISGLASDTQYF.

This CDR3 reads CASGLPGQGRADEQFF. The DNA for the CDR3 is TGTGCTAGTGGTTTGCCGGGACAGGGGAGGGCTGATGAGCAGTTCTTC. J is TRBJ2-1 and V is TRBV12-5; 10 positions agree with TRBD1. V shed 2 bases and J 8 bases; nucleotides not matched to a gene: 9. Germline lookup yields CDR1 LGHNT and CDR2 FRNRAP. This CDR3 is built from 16 residues.

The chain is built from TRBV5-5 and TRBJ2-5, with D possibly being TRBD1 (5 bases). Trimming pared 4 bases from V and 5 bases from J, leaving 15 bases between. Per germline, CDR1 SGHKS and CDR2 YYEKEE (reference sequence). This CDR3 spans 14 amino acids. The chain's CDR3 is CASSPGFRVETQYF. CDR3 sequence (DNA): TGTGCCAGCAGCCCAGGGTTTCGGGTGGAGACCCAGTACTTC. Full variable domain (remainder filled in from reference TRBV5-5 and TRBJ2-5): DAGVTQSPTHLIKTRGQQVTLRCSPISGHKSVSWYQQVLGQGPQFIFQYYEKEERGRGNFPDRFSARQFPNYSSELNVNALLLGDSALYLCASSPGFRVETQYFGPGTRLLVL.

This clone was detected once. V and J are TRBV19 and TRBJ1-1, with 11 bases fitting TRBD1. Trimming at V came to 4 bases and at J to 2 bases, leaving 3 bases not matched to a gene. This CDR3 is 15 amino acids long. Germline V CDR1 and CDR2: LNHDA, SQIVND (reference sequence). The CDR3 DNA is TGTGCCAGTAGTAGAGGACAGGGGGCAAACACTGAAGCTTTCTTT. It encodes CASSRGQGANTEAFF. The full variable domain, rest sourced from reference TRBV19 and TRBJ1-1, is DGGITQSPKYLFRKEGQNVTLSCEQNLNHDAMYWYRQDPGQGLRLIYYSQIVNDFQKGDIAEGYSVSREKKESFPLTVTSAQKNPTAFYLCASSRGQGANTEAFFGQGTRLTVV.

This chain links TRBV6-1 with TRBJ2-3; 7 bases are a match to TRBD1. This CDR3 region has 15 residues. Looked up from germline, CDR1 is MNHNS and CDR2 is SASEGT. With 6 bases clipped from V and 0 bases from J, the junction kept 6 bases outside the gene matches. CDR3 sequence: CASRRRDRSTDTQYF. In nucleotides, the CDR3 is TGTGCCAGCAGACGCCGGGACAGAAGCACAGATACGCAGTATTTT.

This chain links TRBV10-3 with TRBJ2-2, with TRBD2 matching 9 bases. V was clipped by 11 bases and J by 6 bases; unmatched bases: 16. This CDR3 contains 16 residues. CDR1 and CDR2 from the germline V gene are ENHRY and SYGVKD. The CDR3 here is CAAGNLRGTSSGELFF. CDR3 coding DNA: TGTGCCGCAGGCAATCTAAGAGGGACTAGCTCCGGGGAGCTGTTTTTT.

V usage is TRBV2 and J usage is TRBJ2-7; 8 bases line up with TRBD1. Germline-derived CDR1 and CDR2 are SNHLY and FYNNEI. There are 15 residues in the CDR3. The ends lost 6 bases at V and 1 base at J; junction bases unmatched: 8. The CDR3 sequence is CASREGDRWSYEQYF. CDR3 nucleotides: TGTGCCAGCAGGGAGGGGGACAGGTGGTCCTACGAGCAGTACTTC.